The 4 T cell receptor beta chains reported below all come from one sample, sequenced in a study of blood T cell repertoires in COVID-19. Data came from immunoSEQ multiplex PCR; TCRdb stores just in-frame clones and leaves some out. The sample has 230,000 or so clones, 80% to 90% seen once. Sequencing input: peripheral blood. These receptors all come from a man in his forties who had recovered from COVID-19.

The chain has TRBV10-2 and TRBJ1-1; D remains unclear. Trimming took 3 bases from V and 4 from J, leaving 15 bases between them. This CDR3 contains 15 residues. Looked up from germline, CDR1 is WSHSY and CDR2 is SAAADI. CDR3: CASSDKSQGGTEAFF. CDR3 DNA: TGCGCCAGCAGTGATAAGTCCCAAGGCGGCACTGAAGCTTTCTTT.

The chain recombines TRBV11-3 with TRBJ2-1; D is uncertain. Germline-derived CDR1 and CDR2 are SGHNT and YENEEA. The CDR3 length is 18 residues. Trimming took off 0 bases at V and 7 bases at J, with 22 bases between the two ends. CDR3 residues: CASSLDRRPEPLYNEQFF. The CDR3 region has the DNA TGTGCCAGCAGCTTAGATCGGAGACCCGAACCCTTGTATAATGAGCAGTTCTTC. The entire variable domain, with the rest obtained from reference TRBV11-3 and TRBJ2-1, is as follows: EAGVVQSPRYKIIEKKQPVAFWCNPISGHNTLYWYLQNLGQGPELLIRYENEEAVDDSQLPKDRFSAERLKGVDSTLKIQPAELGDSAVYLCASSLDRRPEPLYNEQFFGPGTRLTVL.

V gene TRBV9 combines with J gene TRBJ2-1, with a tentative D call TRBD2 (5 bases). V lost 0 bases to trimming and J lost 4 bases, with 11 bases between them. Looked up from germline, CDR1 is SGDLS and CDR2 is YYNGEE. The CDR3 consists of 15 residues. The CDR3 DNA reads TGTGCCAGCAGCGTAGACGGGGTAGGGTACAATGAGCAGTTCTTC. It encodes CASSVDGVGYNEQFF.

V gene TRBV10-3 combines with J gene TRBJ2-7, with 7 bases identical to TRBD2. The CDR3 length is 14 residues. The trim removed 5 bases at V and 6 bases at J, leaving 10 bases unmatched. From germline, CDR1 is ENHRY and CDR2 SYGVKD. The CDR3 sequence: CAISPDGGRSEQYF. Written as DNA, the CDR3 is TGTGCCATCAGTCCTGACGGGGGGAGGTCCGAGCAGTACTTC.